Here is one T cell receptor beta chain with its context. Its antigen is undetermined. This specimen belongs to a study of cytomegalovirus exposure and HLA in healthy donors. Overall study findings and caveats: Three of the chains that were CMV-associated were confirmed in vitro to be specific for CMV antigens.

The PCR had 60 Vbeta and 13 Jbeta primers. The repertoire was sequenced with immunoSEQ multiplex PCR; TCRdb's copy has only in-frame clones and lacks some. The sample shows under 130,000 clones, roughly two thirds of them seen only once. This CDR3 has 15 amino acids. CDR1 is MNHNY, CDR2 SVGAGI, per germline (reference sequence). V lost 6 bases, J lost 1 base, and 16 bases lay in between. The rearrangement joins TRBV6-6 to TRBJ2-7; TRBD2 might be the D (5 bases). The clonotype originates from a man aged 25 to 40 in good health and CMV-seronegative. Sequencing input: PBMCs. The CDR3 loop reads CASRRDMGSSYEQYF. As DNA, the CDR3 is TGTGCCAGCAGACGAGACATGGGGAGTTCCTACGAGCAGTACTTC.